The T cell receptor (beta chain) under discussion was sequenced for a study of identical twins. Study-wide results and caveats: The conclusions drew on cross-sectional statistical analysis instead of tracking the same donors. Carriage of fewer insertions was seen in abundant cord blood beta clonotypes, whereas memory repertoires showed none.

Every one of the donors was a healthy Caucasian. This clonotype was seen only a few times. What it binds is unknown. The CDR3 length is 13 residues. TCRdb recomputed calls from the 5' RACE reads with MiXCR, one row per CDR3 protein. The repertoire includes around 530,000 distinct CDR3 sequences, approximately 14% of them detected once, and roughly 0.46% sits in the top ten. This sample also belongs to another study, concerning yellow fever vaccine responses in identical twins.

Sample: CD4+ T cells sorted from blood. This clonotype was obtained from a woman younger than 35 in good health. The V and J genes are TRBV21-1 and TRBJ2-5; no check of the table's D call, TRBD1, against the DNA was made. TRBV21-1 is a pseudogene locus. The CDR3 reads CASSKWGGETQYF. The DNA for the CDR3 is TGTGCCAGCAGCAAATGGGGGGGAGAGACCCAGTACTTC.